The 27 T cell receptor beta chains given below trace back to one sample, sequenced in a study of cytomegalovirus exposure and HLA in healthy donors. The method was immunoSEQ multiplex PCR; TCRdb's version includes in-frame clones alone and lacks a portion of them. Among tens of thousands of clones listed, about 92% were seen once. What was sequenced was PBMCs. The receptors originated from a young man in good health and CMV-seronegative.

The sample holds one count of this clone. V gene TRBV6-5 combines with J gene TRBJ1-1; tentative D call: TRBD1 (6 bases). Trimming removed 6 bases at V and 1 base at J, with 15 bases between. There are 15 residues in the CDR3. CDR1 and CDR2 from the germline V gene are MNHEY and SVGAGI. In nucleotides, the CDR3 is TGTGCCAGCAGGACGCTGGACAGATGGAACACTGAAGCTTTCTTT. Its translation: CASRTLDRWNTEAFF.

This sequence joins TRBV7-2 and TRBJ2-5; D gene unclear. Germline V gene lookup returns CDR1 SGHTA and CDR2 FQGNSA. With 5 bases removed from V and 5 bases from J, the gap between germline ends came to 6 bases. The CDR3 consists of 11 residues. The DNA for the CDR3 is TGTGCCAGCAGCGCACAGGAGACCCAGTACTTC. This codes for CASSAQETQYF.

The V gene is TRBV25-1, the J gene TRBJ1-1; D is uncertain. V was cut by 6 bases and J by 0 bases, with 11 bases left in between. The CDR3 covers 14 residues. Germline CDR1 and CDR2: MGHDK and SYGVNS. The CDR3 nucleotides are TGTGCCAGCAGGTCGATAACTATGAACACTGAAGCTTTCTTT. Amino acids: CASRSITMNTEAFF.

The rearrangement uses TRBV7-9 and TRBJ2-7; 7 nucleotides line up with TRBD1. Germline CDR1 SEHNR, CDR2 FQNEAQ (reference sequence). V was pared by 3 bases and J by 5 bases, with 1 base of the junction left unmatched. This CDR3 is 12 amino acids long. DNA of the CDR3: TGTGCCAGCAGCTTGACAGGGAACGAGCAGTACTTC. This encodes CASSLTGNEQYF.

The rearrangement uses TRBV27 and TRBJ2-7, with 11 bases matching TRBD1. CDR3 length: 14 amino acids. The V segment lost 10 bases and the J segment 7 bases; nucleotides outside the gene matches: 12. Germline CDR1 is MNHEY and CDR2 is SMNVEV (reference sequence). CDR3 DNA sequence: TGTGCCACTACGCCCGGGACAGGGGGGCGAGAGCAGTACTTC. Translation: CATTPGTGGREQYF.

This sequence joins TRBV6-5 and TRBJ2-7, with 10 positions matching TRBD1. CDR1 is MNHEY and CDR2 is SVGAGI in the germline V gene. This CDR3 spans 15 amino acids. The junction had 5 bases not matched to a gene; V was cut back by 4 bases and J by 2 bases. The CDR3 sequence: CASSSSGTGAYEQYF. CDR3 coding DNA: TGTGCCAGCAGTTCAAGTGGGACAGGGGCCTACGAGCAGTACTTC.

The rearrangement joins TRBV5-6 to TRBJ1-6; D ambiguous. The CDR3 has 16 residues. Germline V gene sequence: CDR1 SGHDT, CDR2 YYEEEE. Trimming pared 1 base from V and 0 bases from J, leaving 8 bases between. The CDR3 DNA reads as TGTGCCAGCAGCTTGTACGAGAGCTCCTATAATTCACCCCTCCACTTT. Protein: CASSLYESSYNSPLHF.

J is TRBJ1-2 and V is TRBV29-1, with D possibly being TRBD1 (5 bases). The ends were cut back, 4 bases at V and 2 bases at J, with 14 bases in the middle. This CDR3 has 14 residues. Germline V lookup: CDR1 SQVTM, CDR2 ANQGSEA. CDR3 in DNA: TGCAGCGTTGCCCCGCCCGGGGGAAACTATGGCTACACCTTC. Translating gives CSVAPPGGNYGYTF.

Points on this clone: At the DNA level, this CDR3 is encoded by other sequences in the same sample as well. The chain combines TRBV7-8 with TRBJ2-7, with 7 nucleotides matching TRBD1. Germline lookup yields CDR1 SGHVS and CDR2 FQNEAQ. This CDR3 region has 15 residues. The V gene end was trimmed by 2 bases and the J gene end by 0 bases; junction bases not matched to a gene: 4. DNA of the CDR3: TGTGCCAGCAGCTTATCGGGACAGCCCTCCTACGAGCAGTACTTC. It is translated as CASSLSGQPSYEQYF.

This clone was recorded a few times. The chain uses TRBV4-1 and TRBJ1-4, with a possible D match to TRBD1 (6 bases). Germline CDR1 and CDR2: MGHRA and YSYEKL. The V end was cut by 1 base, the J end by 5 bases, with 11 bases between. This CDR3 comprises 15 residues. DNA of the CDR3: TGCGCCAGCAGCCAAGGGAGGACAGAGAATGAAAAACTGTTTTTT. It translates to CASSQGRTENEKLFF.

V usage is TRBV27 and J usage is TRBJ2-1; D is uncertain. Germline V gene data show CDR1 as MNHEY and CDR2 as SMNVEV (reference sequence). The CDR3 totals 13 residues. Deletions cut 4 bases from V and 3 bases from J, with 7 bases between. The CDR3 sequence is CASSSGGYNEQFF. The CDR3 DNA follows: TGTGCCAGCAGTTCCGGCGGCTACAATGAGCAGTTCTTC.

This clone was found once. The V and J genes are TRBV6-5 and TRBJ2-7, with TRBD1 matching 7 bases. The CDR3 length is 15 residues. V was clipped by 4 bases and J by 1 base; unmatched bases: 7. Germline V gives CDR1 MNHEY, CDR2 SVGAGI. The CDR3 region has the DNA TGTGCCAGCAGTTCCTCCGGGACAGTGTCCTACGAGCAGTACTTC. It codes for CASSSSGTVSYEQYF.

The rearrangement joins TRBV7-2 to TRBJ2-7; TRBD1 matches 8 bases. The CDR3 is 15 amino acids. Germline CDR1 reads SGHTA; CDR2 reads FQGNSA. V dropped 3 bases and J dropped 7; count of bases not matched to a gene: 11. CDR3 sequence (DNA): TGTGCCAGCAGCTTTAATCCTCAGGGGGCTCAAGAGCAGTACTTC. It translates to CASSFNPQGAQEQYF.

This rearrangement joins TRBV7-6 to TRBJ2-1; 7 bases align to TRBD2. V lost 5 bases and J lost 2; bases outside the gene matches: 3. The CDR3 is 14 amino acids. Germline V lookup: CDR1 SGHVS, CDR2 FNYEAQ. The chain's CDR3 is CASSIRGAYNEQFF. The DNA of the CDR3 is TGTGCCAGCAGCATTCGGGGGGCCTACAATGAGCAGTTCTTC.

The chain is built from TRBV7-8 and TRBJ2-1; 8 bases are a match to TRBD2. CDR3 length: 19 residues. Germline V gene lookup returns CDR1 SGHVS and CDR2 FQNEAQ. Trimming at V came to 2 bases and at J to 5 bases, leaving 17 bases not matched to a gene. For the CDR3, the DNA is TGTGCCAGCAGCTTATCCGGGGGGGTAGACAGGACTCCACACAATGAGCAGTTCTTC. Translating gives CASSLSGGVDRTPHNEQFF.

V gene TRBV5-1 combines with J gene TRBJ1-3; D is unresolved. V was trimmed by 1 base and J by 0 bases, leaving 11 bases between them. The CDR3 contains 16 residues. CDR1 SGHRS and CDR2 YFSETQ come from the germline V gene. CDR3 loop: CASSLSGRDSGNTIYF. In DNA, the CDR3 is TGCGCCAGCAGCTTGTCTGGACGGGACTCTGGAAACACCATATATTTT.

The CDR3 nucleotides read TGTGCCAGCAGGGACTCCCGGGACAGTGGGCCTGAAGCTTTCTTT. It is translated as CASRDSRDSGPEAFF. This rearrangement joins TRBV7-9 to TRBJ1-1; 7 nucleotides agree with TRBD1. Germline trimming cut 6 bases from V and 6 bases from J; bases unmatched to any gene: 13. The V gene's germline CDR1 is SEHNR and CDR2 FQNEAQ (reference sequence). This CDR3 is 15 amino acids long. The full variable domain, completed using reference TRBV7-9 and TRBJ1-1, is DTGVSQNPRHKITKRGQNVTFRCDPISEHNRLYWYRQTLGQGPEFLTYFQNEAQLEKSRLLSDRFSAERPKGSFSTLEIQRTEQGDSAMYLCASRDSRDSGPEAFFGQGTRLTVV.

The V and J genes are TRBV11-3 and TRBJ2-1; D call uncertain. V lost 0 bases, J lost 8 bases, and 8 bases lay in between. The CDR3 extends over 13 amino acids. Germline V CDR1 and CDR2: SGHNT, YENEEA. CDR3 sequence reads: CASSLDTQHEQFF. CDR3 sequence (DNA): TGTGCCAGCAGCTTAGATACACAGCATGAGCAGTTCTTC.

The chain joins TRBV10-1 to TRBJ1-2; 7 bases fit TRBD1. The length of the CDR3 is 13 residues. Per the germline V gene, CDR1 is WNHNN and CDR2 is SYGVQD (reference sequence). Losses at the gene ends were 2 bases for V and 8 bases for J; bases not matched to a gene: 5. DNA for the CDR3: TGCGCCAGCAGTGAGGACAGGGTGATCGGCTACACCTTC. Translation: CASSEDRVIGYTF.

This clone appeared a single time. The chain employs TRBV19 and TRBJ2-3, with 9 bases that match TRBD1. The CDR3 is 15 amino acids. CDR1 is LNHDA and CDR2 is SQIVND in the germline V gene (reference sequence). J lost 5 bases, V lost 3 bases, and 6 bases had no gene match. For the CDR3, the DNA is TGTGCCAGTAGTATCGGAGGACAGGGGATAGATACGCAGTATTTT. It yields the protein CASSIGGQGIDTQYF.

This chain connects TRBV4-1 to TRBJ2-2, with 9 bases that match TRBD1. CDR3 length: 17 residues. Germline V lookup: CDR1 MGHRA, CDR2 YSYEKL. V shed 0 bases, J shed 3 bases, and the junction held 5 bases outside the gene matches. The CDR3 protein is CASSQENRGPDTGELFF. CDR3 DNA sequence: TGCGCCAGCAGCCAAGAGAACAGGGGGCCGGACACCGGGGAGCTGTTTTTT.

J is TRBJ2-7 and V is TRBV30, with 10 bases aligning to TRBD2. The CDR3 extends over 13 amino acids. The germline V gene encodes CDR1 GTSNPN and CDR2 SVGIG (reference sequence). V lost 3 bases, J lost 4 bases, and 3 bases stayed unmatched. In DNA, the CDR3 is TGTGCCTGGAGCACTAGCGGGGTATACGAGCAGTACTTC. The encoded protein is CAWSTSGVYEQYF.

The chain joins TRBV6-1 to TRBJ2-3; D unresolved. The germline CDR1 and CDR2 sequences are MNHNS and SASEGT. This CDR3 contains 11 residues. CDR3 coding DNA: TGTGCTAGTACTCACACAGATACGCAGTATTTT. It specifies CASTHTDTQYF.

The rearrangement uses TRBV7-2 and TRBJ1-6, with 7 bases fitting TRBD1. The CDR3 length is 14 residues. The germline V gene has CDR1 SGHTA and CDR2 FQGNSA. Trimming removed 5 bases from V and 4 bases from J; junction bases left unmatched: 2. CDR3 sequence (DNA): TGTGCCAGCAGCGGGACAGTTTATAATTCACCCCTCCACTTT. It is translated as CASSGTVYNSPLHF.

This clone was seen only once. The chain carries TRBV30 and TRBJ1-3, with 10 nucleotides matching TRBD1. The CDR3 extends over 18 amino acids. CDR1 is GTSNPN, CDR2 SVGIG, per germline (reference sequence). V lost 5 bases to trimming and J lost 0 bases; unmatched junction nucleotides: 13. CDR3 nucleotides: TGTGCCTGGGGGGCCGGGGACAGGGGTCCTCACTCTGGAAACACCATATATTTT. Amino acid sequence: CAWGAGDRGPHSGNTIYF. The variable domain in full, with the rest retrieved from reference TRBV30 and TRBJ1-3, is SQTIHQWPATLVQPVGSPLSLECTVEGTSNPNLYWYRQAAGRGLQLLFYSVGIGQISSEVPQNLSASRPQDRQFILSSKKLLLSDSGFYLCAWGAGDRGPHSGNTIYFGEGSWLTVV.

The chain employs TRBV27 and TRBJ2-1, with TRBD1 matching over 11 bases. After removal of 2 bases from V and 7 bases from J, the junction contained 7 bases not matched to a gene. From germline, CDR1 is MNHEY and CDR2 SMNVEV (reference sequence). This CDR3 is 16 amino acids long. The CDR3 sequence is CASSLPGQGAHNEQFF. The CDR3 bases are TGTGCCAGCAGTTTACCCGGACAGGGGGCGCATAATGAGCAGTTCTTC.

The genes are TRBV5-1 and TRBJ2-3; D perhaps matches TRBD2 (5 bases). The V end lost 4 bases, the J end lost 0 bases, and 9 bases lay between the germline ends. The CDR3 extends over 14 amino acids. Germline V gene sequence: CDR1 SGHRS, CDR2 YFSETQ. In DNA form, the CDR3 reads TGCGCCAGCAGCCAGTGGACTAGCACAGATACGCAGTATTTT. Its protein product is CASSQWTSTDTQYF. Looking up the rest from reference TRBV5-1 and TRBJ2-3 gives the full variable domain: KAGVTQTPRYLIKTRGQQVTLSCSPISGHRSVSWYQQTPGQGLQFLFEYFSETQRNKGNFPGRFSGRQFSNSRSEMNVSTLELGDSALYLCASSQWTSTDTQYFGPGTRLTVL.